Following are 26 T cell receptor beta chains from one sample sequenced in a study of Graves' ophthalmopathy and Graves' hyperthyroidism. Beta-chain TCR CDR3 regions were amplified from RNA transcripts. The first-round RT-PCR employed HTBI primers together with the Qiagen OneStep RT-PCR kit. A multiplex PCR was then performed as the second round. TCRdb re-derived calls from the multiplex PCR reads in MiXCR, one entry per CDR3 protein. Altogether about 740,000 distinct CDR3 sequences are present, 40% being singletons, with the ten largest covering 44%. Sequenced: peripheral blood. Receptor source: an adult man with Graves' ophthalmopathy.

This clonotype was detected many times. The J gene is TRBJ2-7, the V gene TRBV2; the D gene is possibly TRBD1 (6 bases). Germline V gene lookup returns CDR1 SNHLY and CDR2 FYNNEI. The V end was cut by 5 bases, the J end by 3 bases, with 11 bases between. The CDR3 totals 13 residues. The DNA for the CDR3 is TGTGCCAGCAGTTGGGACACCGACTACGAGCAGTACTTC. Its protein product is CASSWDTDYEQYF.

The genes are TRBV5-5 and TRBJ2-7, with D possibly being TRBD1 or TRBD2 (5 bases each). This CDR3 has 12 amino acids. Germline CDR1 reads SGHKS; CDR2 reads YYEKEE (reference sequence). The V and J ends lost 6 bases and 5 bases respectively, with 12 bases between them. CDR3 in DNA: TGTGCCAGCATCTCCGTGGGGGACGAGCAGTACTTC. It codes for CASISVGDEQYF.

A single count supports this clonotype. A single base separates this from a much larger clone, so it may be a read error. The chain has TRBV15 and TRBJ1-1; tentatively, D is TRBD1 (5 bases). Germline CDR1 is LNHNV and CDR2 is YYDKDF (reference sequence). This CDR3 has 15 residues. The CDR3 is CATSMRQITNTEASF. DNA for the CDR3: TGTGCCACCAGCATGAGACAGATTACAAACACTGAAGCTTCCTTT.

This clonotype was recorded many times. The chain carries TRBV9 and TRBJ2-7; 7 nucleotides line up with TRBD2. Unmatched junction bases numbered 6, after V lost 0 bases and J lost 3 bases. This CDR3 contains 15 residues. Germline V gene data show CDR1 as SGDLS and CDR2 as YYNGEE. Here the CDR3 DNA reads TGTGCCAGCAGCGTAGGTCCTAGCGGATTCTACGAGCAGTACTTC. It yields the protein CASSVGPSGFYEQYF.

CDR3 nucleotide sequence: TGCAGCGTAGAGGCGGGGGTGCACTACGAGCAGTACTTC. Its protein is CSVEAGVHYEQYF. The chain uses TRBV29-1 and TRBJ2-7; 7 bases are a match to TRBD2. The V gene end was trimmed by 6 bases and the J gene end by 3 bases; junction bases not matched to a gene: 8. Germline V gene sequence: CDR1 SQVTM, CDR2 ANQGSEA. The CDR3 sequence is 13 residues long.

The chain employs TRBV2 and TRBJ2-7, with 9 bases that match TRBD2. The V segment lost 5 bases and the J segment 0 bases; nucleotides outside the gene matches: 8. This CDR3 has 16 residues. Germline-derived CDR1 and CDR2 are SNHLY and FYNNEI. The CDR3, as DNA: TGTGCCAGCAGTTACTCGCCTAGCGGGAACTCCTACGAGCAGTACTTC. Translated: CASSYSPSGNSYEQYF.

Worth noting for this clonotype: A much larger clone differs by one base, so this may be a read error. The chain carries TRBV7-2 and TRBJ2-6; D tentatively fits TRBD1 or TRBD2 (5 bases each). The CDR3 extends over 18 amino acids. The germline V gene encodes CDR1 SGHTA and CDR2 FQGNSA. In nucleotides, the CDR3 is TGTGCCAGCAGCCCGAGGTCGCAGGGACGCTCTAGGGCCAACGTCCTGACTTTC. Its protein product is CASSPRSQGRSRANVLTF.

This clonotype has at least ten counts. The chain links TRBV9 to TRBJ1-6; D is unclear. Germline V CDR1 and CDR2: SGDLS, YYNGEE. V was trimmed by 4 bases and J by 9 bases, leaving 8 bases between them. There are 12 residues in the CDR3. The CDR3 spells CASSQEGSPLHF. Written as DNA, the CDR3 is TGTGCCAGCAGCCAAGAGGGTTCACCCCTCCACTTT.

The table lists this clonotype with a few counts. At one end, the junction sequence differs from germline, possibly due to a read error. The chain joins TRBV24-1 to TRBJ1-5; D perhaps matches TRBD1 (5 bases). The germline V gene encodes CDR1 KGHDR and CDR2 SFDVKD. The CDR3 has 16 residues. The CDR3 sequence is CASSPREGRGNQPQHF. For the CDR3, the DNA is TGTGCCAGCAGTCCTCGAGAGGGGAGAGGCAATCAGCCCCAGCATTTT.

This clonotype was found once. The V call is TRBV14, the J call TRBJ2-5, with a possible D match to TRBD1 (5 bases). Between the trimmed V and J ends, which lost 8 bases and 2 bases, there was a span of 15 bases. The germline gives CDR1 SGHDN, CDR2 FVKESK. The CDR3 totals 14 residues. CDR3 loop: CASSPNRQQETQYF. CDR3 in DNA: TGTGCCAGCTCACCAAATCGACAGCAAGAGACCCAGTACTTC. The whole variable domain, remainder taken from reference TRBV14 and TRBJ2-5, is EAGVTQFPSHSVIEKGQTVTLRCDPISGHDNLYWYRRVMGKEIKFLLHFVKESKQDESGMPNNRFLAERTGGTYSTLKVQPAELEDSGVYFCASSPNRQQETQYFGPGTRLLVL.

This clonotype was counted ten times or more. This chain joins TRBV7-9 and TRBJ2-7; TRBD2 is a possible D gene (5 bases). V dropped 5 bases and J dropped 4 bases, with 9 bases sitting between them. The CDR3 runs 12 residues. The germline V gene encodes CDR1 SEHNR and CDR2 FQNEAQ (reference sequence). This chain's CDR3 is CASSAEEYEQYF. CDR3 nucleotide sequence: TGTGCCAGCAGCGCGGAGGAGTACGAGCAGTACTTC.

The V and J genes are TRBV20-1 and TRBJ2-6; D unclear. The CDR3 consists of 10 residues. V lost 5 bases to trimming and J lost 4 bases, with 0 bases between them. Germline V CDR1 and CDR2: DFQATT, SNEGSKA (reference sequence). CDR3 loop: CSAGANVLTF. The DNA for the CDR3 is TGCAGTGCTGGGGCCAACGTCCTGACTTTC.

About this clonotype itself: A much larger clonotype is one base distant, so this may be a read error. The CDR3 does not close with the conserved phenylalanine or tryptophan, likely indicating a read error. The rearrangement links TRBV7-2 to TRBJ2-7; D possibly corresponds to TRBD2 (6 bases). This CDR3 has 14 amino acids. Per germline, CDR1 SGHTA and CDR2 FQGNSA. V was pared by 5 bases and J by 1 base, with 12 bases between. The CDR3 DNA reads TGTGCCAGCAGCACTAGCAAAGGGTCCTACGAGCAGTACTGC. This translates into CASSTSKGSYEQYC.

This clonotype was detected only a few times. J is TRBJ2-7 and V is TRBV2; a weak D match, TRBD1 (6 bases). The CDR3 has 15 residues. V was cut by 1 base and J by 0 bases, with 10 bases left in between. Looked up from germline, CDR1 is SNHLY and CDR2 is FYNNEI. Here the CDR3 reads CASSEGRTVSYEQYF. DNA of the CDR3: TGTGCCAGCAGTGAAGGGCGGACAGTCTCCTACGAGCAGTACTTC.

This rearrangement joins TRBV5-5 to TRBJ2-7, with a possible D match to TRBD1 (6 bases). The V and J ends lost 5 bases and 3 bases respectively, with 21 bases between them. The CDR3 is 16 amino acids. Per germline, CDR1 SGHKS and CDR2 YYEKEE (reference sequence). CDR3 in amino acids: CASSYSGARGIYEQYF. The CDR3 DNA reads TGTGCCAGCAGTTATTCAGGGGCGAGGGGTATCTACGAGCAGTACTTC.

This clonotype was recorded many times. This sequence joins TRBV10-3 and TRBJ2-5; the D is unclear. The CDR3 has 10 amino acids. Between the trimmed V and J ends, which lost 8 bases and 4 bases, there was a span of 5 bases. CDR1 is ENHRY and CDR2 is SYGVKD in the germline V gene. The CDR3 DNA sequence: TGTGCCATCGGAACAGAGACCCAGTACTTC. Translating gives CAIGTETQYF.

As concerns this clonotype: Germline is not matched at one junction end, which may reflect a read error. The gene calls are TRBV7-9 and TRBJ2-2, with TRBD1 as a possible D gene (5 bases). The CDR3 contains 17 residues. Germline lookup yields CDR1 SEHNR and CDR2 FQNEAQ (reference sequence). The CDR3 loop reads CASSDVQQDGDTGELFF. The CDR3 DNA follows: TGCGCCAGCAGCGACGTCCAACAGGACGGTGACACCGGGGAGCTGTTTTTT.

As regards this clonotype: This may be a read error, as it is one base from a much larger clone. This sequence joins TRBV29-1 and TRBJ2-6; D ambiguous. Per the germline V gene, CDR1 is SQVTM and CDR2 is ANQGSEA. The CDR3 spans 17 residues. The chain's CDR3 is CSVEEYRRASGPNVLTF. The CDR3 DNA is TGCAGCGTCGAAGAGTATAGAAGAGCGTCTGGGCCCAACGTCCTGACTTTC.

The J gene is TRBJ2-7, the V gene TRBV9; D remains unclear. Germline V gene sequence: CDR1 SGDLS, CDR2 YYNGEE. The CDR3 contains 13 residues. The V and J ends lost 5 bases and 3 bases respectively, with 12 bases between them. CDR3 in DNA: TGTGCCAGCAGTTTTGGTGACCGCTACGAGCAGTACTTC. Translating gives CASSFGDRYEQYF.

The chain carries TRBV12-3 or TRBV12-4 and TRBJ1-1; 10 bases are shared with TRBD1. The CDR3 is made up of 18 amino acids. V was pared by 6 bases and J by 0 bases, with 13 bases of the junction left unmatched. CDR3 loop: CASSHHRTGGLMNTEAFF. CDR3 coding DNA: TGTGCCAGCAGCCACCACAGGACAGGGGGTCTAATGAACACTGAAGCTTTCTTT.

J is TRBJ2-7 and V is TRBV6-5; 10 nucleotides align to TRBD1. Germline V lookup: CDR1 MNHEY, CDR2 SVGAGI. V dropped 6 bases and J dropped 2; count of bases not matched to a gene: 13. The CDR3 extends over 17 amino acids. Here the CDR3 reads CASRDSGTGVRAYEQYF. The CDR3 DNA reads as TGTGCCAGCAGAGACTCCGGGACAGGGGTGAGGGCCTACGAGCAGTACTTC.

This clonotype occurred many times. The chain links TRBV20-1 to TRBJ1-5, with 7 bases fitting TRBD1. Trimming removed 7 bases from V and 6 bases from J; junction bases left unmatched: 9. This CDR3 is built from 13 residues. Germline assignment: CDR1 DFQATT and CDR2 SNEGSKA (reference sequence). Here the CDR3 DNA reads TGCAGTGTTACGACAGGGCTCGGTCAGCCCCAGCATTTT. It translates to CSVTTGLGQPQHF.

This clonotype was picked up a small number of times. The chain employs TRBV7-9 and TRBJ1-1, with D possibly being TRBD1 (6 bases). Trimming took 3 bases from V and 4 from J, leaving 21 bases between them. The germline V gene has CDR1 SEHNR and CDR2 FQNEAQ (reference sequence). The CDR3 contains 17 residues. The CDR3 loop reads CASSLEGGGGGITEAFF. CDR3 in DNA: TGTGCCAGCAGCTTGGAGGGGGGGGGAGGGGGAATCACTGAAGCTTTCTTT. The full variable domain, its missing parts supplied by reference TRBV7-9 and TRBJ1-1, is DTGVSQNPRHKITKRGQNVTFRCDPISEHNRLYWYRQTLGQGPEFLTYFQNEAQLEKSRLLSDRFSAERPKGSFSTLEIQRTEQGDSAMYLCASSLEGGGGGITEAFFGQGTRLTVV.

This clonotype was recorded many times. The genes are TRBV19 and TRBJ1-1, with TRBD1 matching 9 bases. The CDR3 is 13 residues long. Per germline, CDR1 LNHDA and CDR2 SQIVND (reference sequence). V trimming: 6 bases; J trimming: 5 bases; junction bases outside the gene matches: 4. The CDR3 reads CASRGTGTTEAFF. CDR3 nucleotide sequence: TGTGCCAGTAGGGGGACAGGGACGACTGAAGCTTTCTTT.

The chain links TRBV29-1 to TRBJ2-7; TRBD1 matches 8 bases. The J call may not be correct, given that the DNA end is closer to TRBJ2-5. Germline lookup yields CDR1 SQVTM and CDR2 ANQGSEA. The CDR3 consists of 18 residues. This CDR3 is CSVGGDRPNFPLTETQYF. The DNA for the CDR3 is TGCAGCGTAGGAGGGGACAGGCCAAATTTTCCTTTGACGGAGACCCAGTACTTC.

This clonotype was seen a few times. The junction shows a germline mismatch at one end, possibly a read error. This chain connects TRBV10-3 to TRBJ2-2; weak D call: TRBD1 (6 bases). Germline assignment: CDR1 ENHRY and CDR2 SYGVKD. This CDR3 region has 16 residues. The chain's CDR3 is CASSALQGMNTGELFF. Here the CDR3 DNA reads TGTGCCAGCAGTGCGTTACAGGGCATGAACACCGGGGAGCTGTTTTTT.